These 25 T cell receptor beta chains share one sample of origin, sequenced in a study of post-analysis software for immune sequencing data. Their specific antigens are unknown. Unique molecular identifiers had been added to the TCR beta cDNA libraries. TCRdb called the PCR reads again in MiXCR, with one record for every CDR3 protein. Among about 400,000 distinct CDR3 sequences, less than 35% were seen once, and the ten largest hold around 15%. Study conclusions and caveats: There were roughly five TRBV segments more frequent in patients than controls, and TRBV5-6, TRBV5-1 and TRBV20-1 were among them.

Sample: blood. The receptors here all came from a girl aged 5-17 years with multiple sclerosis.

The chain combines TRBV7-2 with TRBJ1-5, with 8 nucleotides matching TRBD1. J gave up 2 bases and V 4 bases, and 7 bases lay outside the gene matches. This CDR3 spans 16 amino acids. Germline V gene lookup returns CDR1 SGHTA and CDR2 FQGNSA. This chain's CDR3 is CASSSLLGQGNQPQHF. CDR3 DNA sequence: TGTGCCAGCAGCTCCCTACTGGGACAGGGCAATCAGCCCCAGCATTTT.

The chain combines TRBV6-1 with TRBJ2-6; 8 positions agree with TRBD1. With 4 bases clipped from V and 0 bases from J, the junction kept 11 bases outside the gene matches. CDR1 and CDR2 from the germline V gene are MNHNS and SASEGT. CDR3 length: 19 residues. The CDR3: CASSGSRDRLNSGANVLTF. As DNA, the CDR3 is TGTGCCAGCAGTGGATCCCGGGACAGGTTAAACTCTGGGGCCAACGTCCTGACTTTC.

This chain joins TRBV20-1 and TRBJ1-5; D uncertain. Trimming cost V 5 bases and J 5 bases, with 16 bases left between them. Germline V CDR1 and CDR2: DFQATT, SNEGSKA (reference sequence). The CDR3 covers 14 residues. The CDR3 loop reads CSARPLAHDQPQHF. The CDR3 coding sequence is TGCAGTGCTCGTCCGCTAGCACATGATCAGCCCCAGCATTTT.

This chain connects TRBV6-1 to TRBJ2-1, with 11 bases lining up with TRBD1. This CDR3 has 16 residues. V was clipped by 5 bases and J by 9 bases; unmatched bases: 12. Germline loops: CDR1 MNHNS, CDR2 SASEGT. The CDR3 bases are TGTGCCAGCAGTAACCCGCCAGGACAGGGGGCAGGTGAGCAGTTCTTC. Translation: CASSNPPGQGAGEQFF.

This clonotype was found a few times. The genes are TRBV12-3 or TRBV12-4 and TRBJ2-7; D possibly corresponds to TRBD2 (5 bases). Trimming took off 5 bases at V and 2 bases at J, with 10 bases between the two ends. CDR3 length equals 13 residues. This CDR3 is CASSPFGTYEQYF. The CDR3 DNA sequence: TGTGCCAGCAGTCCCTTCGGGACCTACGAGCAGTACTTC.

In this sample, this clonotype turned up a few times. V gene TRBV20-1 combines with J gene TRBJ1-1, with D possibly being TRBD1 (6 bases). Germline CDR1 DFQATT, CDR2 SNEGSKA (reference sequence). V was clipped by 2 bases and J by 3 bases, with 13 bases between them. The CDR3 extends over 14 amino acids. In DNA, the CDR3 is TGCAGTGCTAGAATATTCAGGGGTTACACTGAAGCTTTCTTT. The encoded protein is CSARIFRGYTEAFF.

This chain joins TRBV11-2 and TRBJ2-3; D gene uncertain. V gave up 2 bases and J gave up 4 bases, with 7 bases separating them. Looked up from germline, CDR1 is SGHAT and CDR2 is FQNNGV. The CDR3 length is 13 residues. CDR3 nucleotides: TGTGCCAGCAGCTTATCATGGGCAGATACGCAGTATTTT. Translation gives CASSLSWADTQYF.

This clonotype was counted only a few times. This chain links TRBV29-1 with TRBJ2-6; D is ambiguous. The V end was cut by 6 bases, the J end by 4 bases, with 7 bases between. Germline CDR1 SQVTM, CDR2 ANQGSEA. The CDR3 covers 12 residues. The CDR3 DNA sequence: TGCAGCGTGGCTTCCGGGGCCAACGTCCTGACTTTC. Its translation is CSVASGANVLTF.

This clonotype was picked up a small number of times. This chain joins TRBV28 and TRBJ2-3, with D unresolved. The CDR3 spans 12 residues. V lost 3 bases and J lost 3, with 4 bases in between. Germline V CDR1 and CDR2: MDHEN, SYDVKM. CDR3 region: CASSFWTDTQYF. The DNA for the CDR3 is TGTGCCAGCAGTTTCTGGACAGATACGCAGTATTTT.

The rearrangement links TRBV20-1 to TRBJ1-2; 7 nucleotides match TRBD1. This CDR3 comprises 14 residues. CDR1 is DFQATT and CDR2 is SNEGSKA in the germline V gene (reference sequence). This CDR3 is CRPEGGQGLYGYTF. CDR3 DNA sequence: TGCAGGCCGGAAGGGGGCCAGGGCCTATATGGCTACACCTTC.

In its sample, this clonotype was seen a few times. The rearrangement links TRBV5-1 to TRBJ2-6; unclear D gene. The CDR3 consists of 15 residues. The ends were cut back, 1 base at V and 3 bases at J, with 8 bases in the middle. From germline, CDR1 is SGHRS and CDR2 YFSETQ. The CDR3 bases are TGCGCCAGCAGCTTGAGGCCCGATGGGGCCAACGTCCTGACTTTC. Its protein is CASSLRPDGANVLTF.

This clonotype has a handful of counts. The chain links TRBV6-5 to TRBJ2-1, with a weak D call TRBD2 (5 bases). This CDR3 region has 14 residues. Trimming left V 8 bases short and J 4 bases short, with 15 bases between. Germline CDR1 reads MNHEY; CDR2 reads SVGAGI. CDR3 region: CASCPGRGYNEQFF. DNA for the CDR3: TGTGCCAGCTGCCCTGGACGGGGTTACAATGAGCAGTTCTTC.

This clonotype was seen once. The chain uses TRBV12-3 or TRBV12-4 and TRBJ2-5; no clear D. Near its end, the DNA agrees better with TRBJ2-7, so the J call may be wrong. The CDR3 length is 15 residues. In DNA form, the CDR3 reads TGTGCCAGCACCTCAAACGCAATTTCCCCCTACGAGCAGTACTTC. Translated: CASTSNAISPYEQYF.

The chain uses TRBV11-2 and TRBJ2-1; D not resolved. Looked up from germline, CDR1 is SGHAT and CDR2 is FQNNGV. V lost 3 bases to trimming and J lost 7 bases, with 10 bases between them. The CDR3 covers 13 residues. The CDR3 coding sequence is TGTGCCAGCAGCTTCGGGTCGTGGAATGAGCAGTTCTTC. Amino acid sequence: CASSFGSWNEQFF.

The chain has TRBV20-1 and TRBJ1-2; 9 positions match TRBD1. V lost 4 bases to trimming and J lost 3 bases; unmatched junction nucleotides: 9. Germline V lookup: CDR1 DFQATT, CDR2 SNEGSKA (reference sequence). CDR3 length: 15 residues. The CDR3 DNA reads TGCAGTGCTAAGAGGACAGGGGTTGGAGACTATGGCTACACCTTC. Its protein product is CSAKRTGVGDYGYTF.

The chain has TRBV29-1 and TRBJ2-4; possible D gene TRBD1, 6 bases. Trimming shortened V by 0 bases and J by 7 bases, and 19 bases separated the two germline ends. The germline V gene encodes CDR1 SQVTM and CDR2 ANQGSEA. This CDR3 region has 16 residues. The CDR3 region has the DNA TGCAGCGTTGAAGATGGGGGCGCCCAAACCGGGAACATTCAGTACTTC. It is translated as CSVEDGGAQTGNIQYF. Combining the CDR3 with reference TRBV29-1 and TRBJ2-4 gives the whole variable domain SAVISQKPSRDICQRGTSLTIQCQVDSQVTMMFWYRQQPGQSLTLIATANQGSEATYESGFVIDKFPISRPNLTFSTLTVSNMSPEDSSIYLCSVEDGGAQTGNIQYFGAGTRLSVL.

J is TRBJ1-5 and V is TRBV28, with D tentatively TRBD1 (5 bases). This CDR3 has 15 amino acids. V lost 3 bases and J 7 bases, leaving 16 bases between the germline ends. Germline assignment: CDR1 MDHEN and CDR2 SYDVKM. CDR3 residues: CASSFPQGAGQPQHF. For the CDR3, the DNA is TGTGCCAGCAGTTTTCCCCAGGGAGCCGGACAGCCCCAGCATTTT. Drawing the rest from reference TRBV28 and TRBJ1-5, the complete variable domain is DVKVTQSSRYLVKRTGEKVFLECVQDMDHENMFWYRQDPGLGLRLIYFSYDVKMKEKGDIPEGYSVSREKKERFSLILESASTNQTSMYLCASSFPQGAGQPQHFGDGTRLSIL.

A word on this clonotype: One end of the junction is discordant with germline, which a read error may explain. V usage is TRBV5-5 and J usage is TRBJ2-1; 7 nucleotides agree with TRBD1. The CDR3 contains 14 residues. Germline V lookup: CDR1 SGHKS, CDR2 YYEKEE (reference sequence). CDR3 protein: CACSLEFTGARQFF. The CDR3 DNA sequence: TGTGCCTGCAGCTTGGAGTTTACAGGGGCCAGGCAGTTCTTC.

This clonotype came up a few times. The rearrangement joins TRBV6-5 to TRBJ2-3, with 8 nucleotides matching TRBD2. Germline V CDR1 and CDR2: MNHEY, SVGAGI. After removal of 0 bases from V and 2 bases from J, the junction contained 7 bases not matched to a gene. The CDR3 contains 17 residues. This CDR3 is CASSYSSAGGTTDTQYF. CDR3 coding DNA: TGTGCCAGCAGTTACTCGAGTGCGGGGGGCACCACAGATACGCAGTATTTT.

The sample holds many counts of this clonotype. The rearrangement links TRBV11-1 to TRBJ1-2, with D perhaps TRBD1 (5 bases). Trimming removed 5 bases at V and 5 bases at J, with 12 bases between. Germline CDR1 reads SGHAT; CDR2 reads FQDESV (reference sequence). CDR3 size: 13 residues. CDR3: CASSRDGNYGYTF. The CDR3 coding sequence is TGTGCCAGCAGCCGGGACGGCAATTATGGCTACACCTTC.

The chain combines TRBV12-3 or TRBV12-4 with TRBJ2-1; 8 nucleotides match TRBD1. The CDR3 consists of 12 residues. V shed 9 bases and J 6 bases; nucleotides not matched to a gene: 4. The chain's CDR3 is CASMGQANEQFF. DNA of the CDR3: TGTGCCAGTATGGGACAGGCCAATGAGCAGTTCTTC.

A few counts support this clonotype. This rearrangement joins TRBV6-6 to TRBJ1-4; possible D gene TRBD1, 5 bases. The germline V gene has CDR1 MNHNY and CDR2 SVGAGI (reference sequence). The CDR3 runs to 15 residues. V was pared by 6 bases and J by 8 bases, with 19 bases between. DNA of the CDR3: TGTGCCAGCAGGCCTGGGACGGGTTTGGGGGAAAAACTGTTTTTT. Translation: CASRPGTGLGEKLFF.

The chain couples TRBV9 to TRBJ1-2; TRBD1 matches at 7 bases. The ends lost 4 bases at V and 8 bases at J; junction bases unmatched: 5. The length of the CDR3 is 12 residues. CDR1 SGDLS and CDR2 YYNGEE come from the germline V gene. The CDR3 DNA sequence: TGTGCCAGCAGCACGACAGGGCCGGGCTACACCTTC. Its protein is CASSTTGPGYTF.

This clonotype was seen a few times. The chain is built from TRBV20-1 and TRBJ2-3; 8 nucleotides agree with TRBD2. The CDR3 runs 14 residues. The germline V gene encodes CDR1 DFQATT and CDR2 SNEGSKA (reference sequence). V was pared by 5 bases and J by 0 bases, with 4 bases of the junction left unmatched. The CDR3 bases are TGCAGTGCTGGCGGGGGGTCGAGCACAGATACGCAGTATTTT. The encoded protein is CSAGGGSSTDTQYF.

This chain links TRBV7-2 with TRBJ1-1, with D possibly TRBD1 on 5 matching bases. Germline-derived CDR1 and CDR2 are SGHTA and FQGNSA. The ends were cut back, 5 bases at V and 4 bases at J, with 14 bases in the middle. The CDR3 has 14 amino acids. In DNA, the CDR3 is TGTGCCAGCAGCACAGGACCGGGGGGCACTGAAGCTTTCTTT. Translating it yields CASSTGPGGTEAFF.